This is a list of T cell receptor beta chains from one sample in a study of blood T cells in healthy people across ages. Via MiXCR, TCRdb re-called the 5' RACE reads, giving one row per CDR3 protein. Of approximately 680,000 distinct CDR3 sequences listed, approximately 29% were seen once; the top ten hold roughly 15%. Sequencing used blood. All receptors come from a woman aged 80 or over in good health. Each CDR3 is given with its conserved first and last residue. Fields, in order: J gene, V gene, D gene, clone size, CDR3 protein, CDR3 DNA. D genes are given only for firm matches. Clone size is stated in some rows and not others, as once, few, many or a class when expanded.

J: TRBJ2-7
V: TRBV4-3
D: NA
size: many
CDR3: CASSQGAAAYEQYF
DNA: TGCGCCAGCAGCCAAGGAGCAGCTGCCTACGAGCAGTACTTC

J: TRBJ2-2
V: TRBV30
D: TRBD1
size: few
CDR3: CASDRGDTGELFF
DNA: TGTGCCTCAGACAGGGGGGACACCGGGGAGCTGTTTTTT

J: TRBJ1-1
V: TRBV4-1
D: NA
size: NA
CDR3: CASSQGGELNTEAFF
DNA: TGCGCCAGCAGCCAAGGGGGGGAATTGAACACTGAAGCTTTCTTT

J: TRBJ2-1
V: TRBV20-1
D: TRBD2
size: NA
CDR3: CSASRLAGGEEQFF
DNA: TGCAGTGCTAGCAGGCTAGCGGGAGGGGAAGAGCAGTTCTTC

J: TRBJ2-5
V: TRBV6-1
D: NA
size: many
CDR3: CANSDSHQETQYF
DNA: TGTGCCAACTCCGACAGTCACCAAGAGACCCAGTACTTC

J: TRBJ1-2
V: TRBV7-2
D: TRBD1
size: many
CDR3: CASSLGGQGAHNGYTF
DNA: TGTGCCAGCAGCTTAGGCGGACAGGGGGCGCACAATGGCTACACCTTC

J: TRBJ2-5
V: TRBV5-1
D: NA
size: NA
CDR3: CASSLAGRYNEQYF
DNA: TGCGCCAGCAGCTTGGCAGGACGGTACAATGAGCAGTACTTC

J: TRBJ2-4
V: TRBV7-3
D: TRBD2
size: NA
CDR3: CASSFPTSGAHIQYF
DNA: TGTGCCAGCAGCTTCCCCACTAGCGGTGCCCACATTCAGTACTTC

J: TRBJ2-2
V: TRBV6-2/TRBV6-3
D: NA
size: NA
CDR3: CAISIMGPLSGTGERFF
DNA: TGTGCCATTTCGATTATGGGACCACTCTCGGGCACCGGGGAGCGGTTTTTT

J: TRBJ2-5
V: TRBV7-7
D: TRBD1
size: many
CDR3: CASSRQGRETQYF
DNA: TGTGCCAGCAGCCGACAGGGAAGGGAGACCCAGTACTTC

J: TRBJ1-4
V: TRBV27
D: NA
size: NA
CDR3: CASSRGLREKLFF
DNA: TGTGCCAGCAGCAGGGGTCTCCGGGAAAAACTGTTTTTT

J: TRBJ2-7
V: TRBV9
D: TRBD2
size: few
CDR3: CASSVAGGLGEQYF
DNA: TGTGCCAGCAGCGTAGCGGGGGGGCTCGGTGAGCAGTACTTC

J: TRBJ2-7
V: TRBV5-6
D: NA
size: many
CDR3: CASSLGQGIRGSYEQYF
DNA: TGTGCCAGCAGCTTGGGGCAGGGGATTCGAGGCTCCTACGAGCAGTACTTC

J: TRBJ1-4
V: TRBV7-9
D: NA
size: NA
CDR3: CASRELGEDEKLFF
DNA: TGTGCCAGCAGGGAACTTGGGGAGGATGAAAAACTGTTTTTT

J: TRBJ2-5
V: TRBV19
D: NA
size: few
CDR3: CASSWGSLQYF
DNA: TGTGCCAGTAGTTGGGGATCTCTGCAGTACTTC

J: TRBJ2-4
V: TRBV4-3
D: NA
size: NA
CDR3: CASSRRQGRRDIQYF
DNA: TGCGCCAGCAGTCGAAGACAGGGCCGGAGGGACATTCAGTACTTC

J: TRBJ2-3
V: TRBV5-1
D: TRBD1
size: NA
CDR3: CASRGAGGIRDTQYF
DNA: TGCGCCAGCCGTGGGGCAGGGGGCATTCGAGATACGCAGTATTTT

J: TRBJ2-3
V: TRBV20-1
D: TRBD2
size: few
CDR3: CSARDAREGYTDTQYF
DNA: TGCAGTGCTAGAGATGCCCGGGAGGGCTATACAGATACGCAGTATTTT

J: TRBJ2-6
V: TRBV6-2/TRBV6-3
D: NA
size: many
CDR3: CASSYKGANVLTF
DNA: TGTGCCAGCAGTTACAAAGGGGCCAACGTCCTGACTTTC

J: TRBJ1-1
V: TRBV28
D: TRBD1
size: few
CDR3: CASSNGQAWGKAFF
DNA: TGTGCCAGCAGCAATGGACAGGCGTGGGGTAAGGCTTTCTTT

J: TRBJ2-2
V: TRBV9
D: NA
size: many
CDR3: CASSPTGNTGELFF
DNA: TGTGCCAGCAGCCCTACAGGGAACACCGGGGAGCTGTTTTTT

J: TRBJ1-6
V: TRBV7-3
D: NA
size: few
CDR3: CASSSTMGSPLHF
DNA: TGTGCCAGCAGCTCCACCATGGGTTCACCCCTCCACTTT

J: TRBJ1-2
V: TRBV20-1
D: TRBD1
size: NA
CDR3: CSARDPTGNVYGYTF
DNA: TGCAGTGCTAGAGATCCGACAGGGAACGTCTATGGCTACACCTTC

J: TRBJ1-1
V: TRBV3-1
D: TRBD1
size: few
CDR3: CASSLTGAGTEAFF
DNA: TGTGCCAGCAGCCTCACAGGGGCTGGCACTGAAGCTTTCTTT

J: TRBJ2-1
V: TRBV7-9
D: NA
size: many
CDR3: CASSLVNSGNEQFF
DNA: TGTGCCAGCAGCTTAGTAAACAGTGGAAATGAGCAGTTCTTC

J: TRBJ1-5
V: TRBV20-1
D: NA
size: many
CDR3: CSASAGEPLAPQHF
DNA: TGCAGTGCTAGTGCCGGAGAACCCCTCGCGCCCCAGCATTTT

J: TRBJ2-5
V: TRBV30
D: NA
size: few
CDR3: CAWSVGPAIETQYF
DNA: TGTGCCTGGAGTGTCGGGCCGGCCATAGAGACCCAGTACTTC

J: TRBJ1-2
V: TRBV6-1
D: TRBD1
size: many
CDR3: CASSETLTGFYGYTF
DNA: TGTGCCAGCAGTGAAACACTGACAGGGTTCTATGGCTACACCTTC

J: TRBJ2-5
V: TRBV29-1
D: TRBD1
size: NA
CDR3: CSVLTGGQETQYF
DNA: TGCAGCGTACTGACAGGGGGCCAAGAGACCCAGTACTTC

J: TRBJ1-1
V: TRBV7-2
D: NA
size: few
CDR3: CASSPRQGTDTEAFF
DNA: TGTGCCAGCAGCCCCCGGCAGGGAACGGACACTGAAGCTTTCTTT

J: TRBJ1-4
V: TRBV3-1
D: NA
size: NA
CDR3: CASSQDNRLKLFF
DNA: TGTGCCAGCAGCCAAGATAACAGACTAAAACTGTTTTTT

J: TRBJ2-5
V: TRBV4-3
D: NA
size: NA
CDR3: CASSQDHRGQETQYF
DNA: TGCGCCAGCAGCCAAGACCACCGGGGTCAAGAGACCCAGTACTTC

J: TRBJ2-3
V: TRBV27
D: NA
size: many
CDR3: CASSLRVGATDTQYF
DNA: TGTGCCAGCAGTTTACGGGTCGGTGCGACAGATACGCAGTATTTT

J: TRBJ2-5
V: TRBV10-3
D: TRBD1
size: many
CDR3: CAINPTGAGETQYF
DNA: TGTGCCATCAACCCGACAGGGGCTGGAGAGACCCAGTACTTC

J: TRBJ2-7
V: TRBV7-9
D: NA
size: NA
CDR3: CASSLAGGKGEQYF
DNA: TGTGCCAGCAGCTTAGCGGGGGGTAAGGGCGAGCAGTACTTC

J: TRBJ1-5
V: TRBV2
D: NA
size: NA
CDR3: CASRDSCTDTQHF
DNA: TGTGCCAGCAGGGACTCCTGCACAGATACGCAGCATTTT

J: TRBJ2-3
V: TRBV20-1
D: NA
size: many
CDR3: CSAGTVSTDTQYF
DNA: TGCAGTGCGGGGACGGTCAGCACAGATACGCAGTATTTT

J: TRBJ1-5
V: TRBV7-9
D: TRBD1
size: few
CDR3: CASTGVGGHSNQPQHF
DNA: TGTGCCAGCACCGGAGTAGGGGGCCATAGCAATCAGCCCCAGCATTTT

J: TRBJ1-1
V: TRBV20-1
D: NA
size: NA
CDR3: CSARGTGVSEAFF
DNA: TGCAGTGCTAGAGGAACGGGGGTCTCTGAAGCTTTCTTT

J: TRBJ1-2
V: TRBV7-2
D: TRBD1
size: NA
CDR3: CALPMTGVGYTF
DNA: TGTGCCTTGCCCATGACAGGGGTGGGCTACACCTTC

J: TRBJ1-1
V: TRBV18
D: NA
size: NA
CDR3: CASSPRIDIYTEAFF
DNA: TGTGCCAGCTCACCACGGATCGACATCTACACTGAAGCTTTCTTT

J: TRBJ2-1
V: TRBV4-1
D: TRBD2
size: many
CDR3: CASSRSWTSGGAQGEQFF
DNA: TGCGCCAGCAGCCGCTCCTGGACTAGCGGGGGGGCCCAGGGTGAGCAGTTCTTC

J: TRBJ2-1
V: TRBV6-5
D: TRBD2
size: many
CDR3: CASSQLAGGHPFF
DNA: TGTGCCAGCAGTCAACTAGCGGGGGGTCACCCGTTCTTC

J: TRBJ2-3
V: TRBV4-1
D: NA
size: many
CDR3: CASRPLMSGTPTSTDTQYF
DNA: TGCGCCAGCAGACCGCTCATGTCAGGGACTCCGACTAGCACAGATACGCAGTATTTT

J: TRBJ2-7
V: TRBV27
D: TRBD1
size: many
CDR3: CASSRVEGTGNYEQYF
DNA: TGTGCCAGCAGTAGGGTCGAAGGGACAGGGAATTACGAGCAGTACTTC